This TCR beta chain is drawn from a study of radiotherapy plus CTLA-4 blockade in lung cancer. CTLA-4 blockade using ipilimumab, together with focal radiation, was received by patients with chemo-refractory metastatic non-small-cell lung cancer. Assay used: immunoSEQ multiplex PCR; TCRdb lists only in-frame clones, some missing. The sample holds 62,000 or so clones, around 79% seen once. The receptor was isolated from a human donor with non-small cell lung cancer who had a complete response to radiotherapy plus ipilimumab. The specimen was peripheral blood, collected from a patient treated with radiotherapy plus ipilimumab.

CDR3 DNA sequence: TGTGCCAGCAGCTTATACCTTCCGGTCGGGGTTTCACCCCTCCACTTT. Translated, it gives CASSLYLPVGVSPLHF. This chain uses TRBV7-9 with TRBJ1-6; D gene ambiguous. Germline CDR1 and CDR2: SEHNR and FQNEAQ (reference sequence). This CDR3 comprises 16 residues. Trimming cost V 2 bases and J 9 bases, with 17 bases left between them. The complete variable domain, with remaining parts taken from reference TRBV7-9 and TRBJ1-6, reads DTGVSQNPRHKITKRGQNVTFRCDPISEHNRLYWYRQTLGQGPEFLTYFQNEAQLEKSRLLSDRFSAERPKGSFSTLEIQRTEQGDSAMYLCASSLYLPVGVSPLHFGNGTRLTVT.